The 9 T cell receptor beta chains presented below share a single source sample, sequenced in a study of T cell responses to AZD1222 COVID-19 vaccine. Clones were read by immunoSEQ multiplex PCR, and TCRdb kept only the in-frame ones, dropping some. The repertoire holds about 190,000 clones, 80% to 90% seen once, with about 6.9% in the top ten. The source was peripheral blood, collected on day 0 of AZD1222 vaccination. Receptor source: an adult in good health.

Concerning this clone: The identical CDR3 is also encoded by other nucleotide sequences in the sample. V usage is TRBV24-1 and J usage is TRBJ1-2; D is unclear. CDR1 and CDR2 (germline): KGHDR, SFDVKD. With 7 bases removed from V and 2 bases from J, the gap between germline ends came to 7 bases. The CDR3 runs 12 residues. The CDR3 DNA reads TGTGCCACCAGCGAAGGGAACTATGGCTACACCTTC. It specifies CATSEGNYGYTF.

The rearrangement uses TRBV19 and TRBJ2-5; D gene unclear. V was cut by 10 bases and J by 5 bases, with 11 bases left in between. Germline-derived CDR1 and CDR2 are LNHDA and SQIVND (reference sequence). This CDR3 has 11 amino acids. The CDR3 reads CAIAAGETQYF. In nucleotides, the CDR3 is TGTGCCATTGCGGCCGGGGAGACCCAGTACTTC.

The chain recombines TRBV4-3 with TRBJ2-1; TRBD2 matches at 10 bases. Looked up from germline, CDR1 is LGHNA and CDR2 is YSLEER. The CDR3 is made up of 15 amino acids. Trimming removed 0 bases from V and 7 bases from J; junction bases left unmatched: 3. The chain's CDR3 is CASSQDWTSGNEQFF. The CDR3 coding sequence is TGCGCCAGCAGCCAAGATTGGACTAGCGGTAATGAGCAGTTCTTC.

This clone appeared a few times. At the DNA level, this CDR3 is encoded by other sequences in the same sample as well. This chain's CDR3 is CAWSRDRPYGYTF. The CDR3 nucleotides are TGTGCCTGGAGTAGGGACAGGCCCTATGGCTACACCTTC. This chain uses TRBV30 with TRBJ1-2; TRBD1 aligns across 8 bases. Germline V gene data show CDR1 as GTSNPN and CDR2 as SVGIG (reference sequence). J gave up 4 bases and V 2 bases, and 3 bases lay outside the gene matches. This CDR3 is 13 amino acids long.

The chain couples TRBV4-1 to TRBJ1-1, with D possibly being TRBD1 (6 bases). From germline, CDR1 is MGHRA and CDR2 YSYEKL. This CDR3 comprises 14 residues. Trimming left V 0 bases short and J 7 bases short, with 12 bases between. The CDR3 loop reads CASSQDFVRGEAFF. The CDR3 DNA reads as TGCGCCAGCAGCCAAGATTTTGTCAGGGGTGAAGCTTTCTTT.

CDR3 residues: CASSDGTSGLAGHEQYF. CDR3 DNA: TGTGCCAGCAGCGACGGGACTAGCGGCCTCGCGGGCCACGAGCAGTACTTC. The chain couples TRBV9 to TRBJ2-7; 11 bases map to TRBD2. Germline loops: CDR1 SGDLS, CDR2 YYNGEE. The V and J ends lost 3 bases and 5 bases, in that order; junction bases with no gene match: 13. This CDR3 spans 17 amino acids.

The rearrangement joins TRBV6-5 to TRBJ1-4; the D is unclear. The CDR3 extends over 14 amino acids. V lost 6 bases, J lost 8 bases, and 16 bases lay in between. CDR1 and CDR2 from the germline V gene are MNHEY and SVGAGI. The CDR3 DNA sequence: TGTGCCAGCAGCGAGACATGGGAACGGGAAAAACTGTTTTTT. Translating gives CASSETWEREKLFF.

V usage is TRBV7-9 and J usage is TRBJ1-1; D is possibly TRBD1 (5 bases). CDR1 is SEHNR, CDR2 FQNEAQ, per germline (reference sequence). CDR3 length equals 15 residues. The germline V and J ends were trimmed by 1 base and 1 base, with 10 bases remaining between them. Here the CDR3 DNA reads TGTGCCAGCAGCTTAGATAAGCAGGGGAACACTGAAGCTTTCTTT. Translation: CASSLDKQGNTEAFF.

This chain links TRBV7-9 with TRBJ2-1; D may be TRBD1 (6 bases). In germline, CDR1 is SEHNR, CDR2 FQNEAQ (reference sequence). V lost 5 bases and J 3 bases, leaving 17 bases between the germline ends. The CDR3 length is 16 residues. The CDR3 region is CASSPDFGQSYNEQFF. In DNA form, the CDR3 reads TGTGCCAGCAGCCCGGACTTCGGACAGAGCTACAATGAGCAGTTCTTC.